A selection of T cell receptor beta chains follows, all from one sample in a study of cytomegalovirus exposure and HLA in healthy donors. Some clones are missing from TCRdb's copy, which holds only in-frame ones; the method was immunoSEQ multiplex PCR. Its listing shows under 250,000 clones. Sequenced sample: PBMCs. The receptors come from a girl aged 2-9 years in good health and CMV-seropositive. Each CDR3 is given with its conserved first and last residue.

j_call: TRBJ1-1
v_call: TRBV6-5
cdr3_aa: CASSRPGQRYTEAFF

j_call: TRBJ2-7
v_call: TRBV5-1
cdr3_aa: CASGPGTLTTYEQYF

j_call: TRBJ2-7
v_call: TRBV28
cdr3_aa: CASSLRLAVTIYEQYF

j_call: TRBJ1-1
v_call: TRBV11-2
cdr3_aa: CASSLGGVRDREDTEAFF

j_call: TRBJ2-1
v_call: TRBV7-3
cdr3_aa: CASSLGTSGGYNEQFF

j_call: TRBJ2-7
v_call: TRBV4-1
cdr3_aa: CASSPNRLADNYEQYF

j_call: TRBJ1-1
v_call: TRBV5-1
cdr3_aa: CASSWRGVDTEAFF

j_call: TRBJ2-2
v_call: TRBV5-1
cdr3_aa: CASSGGRATGTGELFF

j_call: TRBJ1-1
v_call: TRBV18
cdr3_aa: CASSGGVEAFF

j_call: TRBJ2-7
v_call: TRBV28
cdr3_aa: CASTQPGLAGGAWGGEQYF

j_call: TRBJ2-3
v_call: TRBV27
cdr3_aa: CASSQGLLSTDTQYF

j_call: TRBJ1-3
v_call: TRBV11-2
cdr3_aa: CASSLDRTAGNTIYF

j_call: TRBJ2-3
v_call: TRBV19
cdr3_aa: CASSTSDFTDTQYF

j_call: TRBJ2-5
v_call: TRBV19
cdr3_aa: CASSSGGFGLDGQYF

j_call: TRBJ2-5
v_call: TRBV7-9
cdr3_aa: CASSLDLLAAYF

j_call: TRBJ2-7
v_call: TRBV5-4
cdr3_aa: CASSLTGVYEQYF

j_call: .
v_call: TRBV5-6
cdr3_aa: CASSLGAGPYEQYF

j_call: TRBJ2-1
v_call: TRBV11-2
cdr3_aa: CASSLIPTYNEQFF

j_call: TRBJ2-7
v_call: TRBV5-4
cdr3_aa: CASSLAGVAPESEQYF

j_call: TRBJ2-3
v_call: TRBV29-1
cdr3_aa: CSVVKGWDGTDTQYF

j_call: TRBJ1-1
v_call: TRBV6-6
cdr3_aa: CASRSNGRTGRTEAFF

j_call: TRBJ2-3
v_call: TRBV25-1
cdr3_aa: CASSEYRVNTQYF

j_call: TRBJ1-2
v_call: TRBV7-6
cdr3_aa: CASSLGQGYGYTF

j_call: TRBJ2-7
v_call: TRBV2
cdr3_aa: CASRQGTIYEQYF

j_call: TRBJ2-1
v_call: TRBV15
cdr3_aa: CATSKTSGRNNEQFF

j_call: .
v_call: TRBV15
cdr3_aa: CATSSEPPGTGSYEQYF

j_call: TRBJ2-2
v_call: TRBV4-2
cdr3_aa: CASSPREAGGLGELFF

j_call: TRBJ1-4
v_call: TRBV5-5
cdr3_aa: CASSPGISNEKLFF

j_call: TRBJ1-5
v_call: TRBV28
cdr3_aa: CASSLVGFSNQPQHF

j_call: TRBJ2-2
v_call: TRBV15
cdr3_aa: CATSRSQGAVGELFF

j_call: TRBJ2-3
v_call: TRBV7-9
cdr3_aa: CASSSTRTGDPTDTQYF

j_call: TRBJ2-3
v_call: TRBV5-1
cdr3_aa: CASSLTGSDTQYF

j_call: TRBJ1-5
v_call: TRBV28
cdr3_aa: CASSSRDRGQPQHF

j_call: TRBJ2-2
v_call: TRBV7-6
cdr3_aa: CASSETSGSTGELFF

j_call: TRBJ2-1
v_call: TRBV5-1
cdr3_aa: CASSLARRSSYNEQFF

j_call: TRBJ1-5
v_call: TRBV6-4
cdr3_aa: CASTRDINNQPQHF

j_call: TRBJ2-6
v_call: TRBV18
cdr3_aa: CASSPPVTGPRSGANVLTF

j_call: TRBJ2-1
v_call: TRBV19
cdr3_aa: CASSIDRSSYNEQFF

j_call: TRBJ2-5
v_call: TRBV4-1
cdr3_aa: CASSQETSGRGKTQYF

j_call: TRBJ2-1
v_call: TRBV11-2
cdr3_aa: CASRIIGRKYNEQFF

j_call: TRBJ2-1
v_call: TRBV7-6
cdr3_aa: CASSRTSGDYNEQFF

j_call: TRBJ2-7
v_call: TRBV28
cdr3_aa: CASRLNRVGKQYF

j_call: TRBJ1-4
v_call: TRBV28
cdr3_aa: CASSVAAYEKLFF

j_call: TRBJ1-5
v_call: TRBV6-6
cdr3_aa: CASRDWGGDNQPQHF

j_call: TRBJ2-5
v_call: TRBV15
cdr3_aa: CATSRARAREQYF

j_call: TRBJ2-2
v_call: TRBV27
cdr3_aa: CASSLRAYQGRNTGELFF

j_call: TRBJ2-3
v_call: TRBV5-1
cdr3_aa: CASSPRVGTSPDTQYF

j_call: TRBJ1-2
v_call: TRBV2
cdr3_aa: CASSTGSRGYTF